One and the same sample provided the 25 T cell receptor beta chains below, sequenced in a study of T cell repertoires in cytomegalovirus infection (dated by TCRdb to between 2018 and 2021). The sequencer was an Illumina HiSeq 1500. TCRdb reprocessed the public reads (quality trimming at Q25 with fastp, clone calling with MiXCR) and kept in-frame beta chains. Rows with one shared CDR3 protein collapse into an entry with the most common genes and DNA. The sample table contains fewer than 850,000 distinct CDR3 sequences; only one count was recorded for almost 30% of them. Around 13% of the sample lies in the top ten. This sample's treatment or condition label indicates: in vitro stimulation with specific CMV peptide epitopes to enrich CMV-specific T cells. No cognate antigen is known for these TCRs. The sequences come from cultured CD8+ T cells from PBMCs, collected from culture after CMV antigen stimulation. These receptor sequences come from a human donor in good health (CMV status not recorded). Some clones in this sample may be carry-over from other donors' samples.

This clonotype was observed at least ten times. The CDR3 loop reads CASSLQDRGWTEAFF. CDR3 DNA: TGTGCCAGCAGCTTACAGGACAGGGGATGGACTGAAGCTTTCTTT. The rearrangement uses TRBV7-6 and TRBJ1-1; 9 nucleotides line up with TRBD1. This CDR3 comprises 15 residues. Trimming removed 2 bases from V and 5 bases from J; junction bases left unmatched: 6. Germline V gives CDR1 SGHVS, CDR2 FNYEAQ.

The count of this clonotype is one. The CDR3 reads CASSGGSSDTQYF. CDR3 nucleotide sequence: TGTGCCAGCAGCGGCGGTTCGTCAGATACGCAGTATTTT. The rearrangement joins TRBV9 to TRBJ2-3; D gene uncertain. Deletions cut 3 bases from V and 4 bases from J, with 9 bases between. Germline values: CDR1 SGDLS, CDR2 YYNGEE. This CDR3 has 13 residues.

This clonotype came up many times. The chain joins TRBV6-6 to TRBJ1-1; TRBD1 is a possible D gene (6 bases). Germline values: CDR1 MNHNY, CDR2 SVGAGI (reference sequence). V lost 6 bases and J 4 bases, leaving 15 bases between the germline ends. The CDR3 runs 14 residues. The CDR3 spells CASRSQGGSTEAFF. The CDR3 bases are TGTGCCAGCAGATCACAGGGAGGGAGCACTGAAGCTTTCTTT.

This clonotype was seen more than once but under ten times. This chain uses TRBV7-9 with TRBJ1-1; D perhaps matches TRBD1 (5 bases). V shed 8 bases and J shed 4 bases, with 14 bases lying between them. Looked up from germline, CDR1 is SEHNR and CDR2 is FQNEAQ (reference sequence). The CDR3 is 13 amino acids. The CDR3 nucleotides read TGTGCCAGCGGGAAGGGGACCAGCACTGAAGCTTTCTTT. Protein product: CASGKGTSTEAFF.

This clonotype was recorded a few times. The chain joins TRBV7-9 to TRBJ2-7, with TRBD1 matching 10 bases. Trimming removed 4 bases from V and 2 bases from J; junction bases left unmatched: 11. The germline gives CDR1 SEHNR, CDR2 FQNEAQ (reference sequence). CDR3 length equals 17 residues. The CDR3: CASSSTRPDRGTYEQYV. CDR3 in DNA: TGTGCCAGCAGCTCGACTCGCCCGGACAGGGGGACCTACGAGCAGTACGTC.

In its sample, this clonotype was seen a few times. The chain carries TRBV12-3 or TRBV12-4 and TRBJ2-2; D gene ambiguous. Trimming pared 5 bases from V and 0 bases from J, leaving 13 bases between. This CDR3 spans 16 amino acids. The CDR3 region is CASSPLYPANTGELFF. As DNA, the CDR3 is TGTGCCAGCAGTCCGTTGTACCCAGCGAACACCGGGGAGCTGTTTTTT.

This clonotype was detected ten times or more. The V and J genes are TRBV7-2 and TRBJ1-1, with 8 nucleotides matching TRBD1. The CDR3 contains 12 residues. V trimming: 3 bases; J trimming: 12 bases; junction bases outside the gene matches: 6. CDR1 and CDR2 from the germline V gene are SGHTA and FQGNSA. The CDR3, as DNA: TGTGCCAGCAGCTTCCAGGACAGGGTATCTTTCTTT. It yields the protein CASSFQDRVSFF.

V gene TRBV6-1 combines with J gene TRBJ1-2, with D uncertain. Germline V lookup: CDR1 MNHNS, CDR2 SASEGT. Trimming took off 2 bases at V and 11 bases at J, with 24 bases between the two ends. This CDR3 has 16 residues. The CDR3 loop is CASSESPRRTALVYTF. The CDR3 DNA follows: TGTGCCAGCAGTGAATCTCCGCGTCGAACAGCACTTGTATACACCTTC.

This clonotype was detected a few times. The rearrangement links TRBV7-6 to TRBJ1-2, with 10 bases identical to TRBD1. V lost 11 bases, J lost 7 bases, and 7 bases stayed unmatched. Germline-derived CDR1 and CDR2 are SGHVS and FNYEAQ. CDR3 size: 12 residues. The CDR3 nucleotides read TGTGCCGGAAGACAGGGGGCGGGTGGCTACACCTTC. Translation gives CAGRQGAGGYTF.

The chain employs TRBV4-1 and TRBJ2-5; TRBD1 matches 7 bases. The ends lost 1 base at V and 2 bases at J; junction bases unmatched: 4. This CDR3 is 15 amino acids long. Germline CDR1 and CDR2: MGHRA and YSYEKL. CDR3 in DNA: TGCGCCAGCAGCCAAGTGGACAGGCATCAAGAGACCCAGTACTTC. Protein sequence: CASSQVDRHQETQYF.

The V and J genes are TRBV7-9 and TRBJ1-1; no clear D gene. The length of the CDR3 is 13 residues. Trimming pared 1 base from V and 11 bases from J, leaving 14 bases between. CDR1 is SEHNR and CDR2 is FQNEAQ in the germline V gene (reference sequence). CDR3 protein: CASSLGSIVGAFF. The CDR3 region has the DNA TGTGCCAGCAGCTTAGGGTCGATCGTCGGTGCTTTCTTT.

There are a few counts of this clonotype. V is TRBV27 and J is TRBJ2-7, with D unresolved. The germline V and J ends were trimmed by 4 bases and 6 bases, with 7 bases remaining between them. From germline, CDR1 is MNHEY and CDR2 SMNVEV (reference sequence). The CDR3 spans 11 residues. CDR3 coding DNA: TGTGCCAGCAGTTCCTCCCGCGAGCAGTACTTC. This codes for CASSSSREQYF.

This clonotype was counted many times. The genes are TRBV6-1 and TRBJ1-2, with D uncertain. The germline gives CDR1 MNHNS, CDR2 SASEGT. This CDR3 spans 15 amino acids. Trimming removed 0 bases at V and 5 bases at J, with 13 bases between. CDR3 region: CASSEAWDRVYGYTF. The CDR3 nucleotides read TGTGCCAGCAGTGAAGCGTGGGATCGGGTTTATGGCTACACCTTC.

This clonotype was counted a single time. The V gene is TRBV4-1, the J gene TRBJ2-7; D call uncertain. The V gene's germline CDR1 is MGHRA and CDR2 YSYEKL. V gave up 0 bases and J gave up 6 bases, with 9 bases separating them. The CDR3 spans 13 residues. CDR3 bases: TGCGCCAGCAGCCAAGAATTGCTTAGCGAGCAGTACTTC. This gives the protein CASSQELLSEQYF.

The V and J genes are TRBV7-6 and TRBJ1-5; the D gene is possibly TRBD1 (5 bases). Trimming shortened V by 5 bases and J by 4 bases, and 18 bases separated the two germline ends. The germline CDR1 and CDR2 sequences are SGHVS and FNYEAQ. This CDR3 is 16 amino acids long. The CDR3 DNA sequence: TGTGCCAGCAGCCCGGGATCGGGGGTACGGAATCAGCCCCAGCATTTT. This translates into CASSPGSGVRNQPQHF. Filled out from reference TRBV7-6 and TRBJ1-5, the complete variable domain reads GAGVSQSPRYKVTKRGQDVALRCDPISGHVSLYWYRQALGQGPEFLTYFNYEAQQDKSGLPNDRFSAERPEGSISTLTIQRTEQRDSAMYRCASSPGSGVRNQPQHFGDGTRLSIL.

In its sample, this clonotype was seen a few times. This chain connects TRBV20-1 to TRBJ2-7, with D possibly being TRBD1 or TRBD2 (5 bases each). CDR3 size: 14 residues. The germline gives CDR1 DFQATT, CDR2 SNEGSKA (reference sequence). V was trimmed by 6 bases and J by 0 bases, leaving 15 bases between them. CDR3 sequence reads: CSATPRESSYEQYV. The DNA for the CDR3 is TGCAGTGCAACTCCCAGGGAGAGCTCCTACGAGCAGTACGTC.

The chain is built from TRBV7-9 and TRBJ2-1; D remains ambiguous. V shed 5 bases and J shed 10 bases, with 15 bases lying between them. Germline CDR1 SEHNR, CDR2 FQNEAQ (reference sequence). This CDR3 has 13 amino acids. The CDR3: CASSAAPVIEQFF. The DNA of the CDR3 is TGTGCCAGCAGCGCCGCTCCCGTGATCGAGCAGTTCTTC.

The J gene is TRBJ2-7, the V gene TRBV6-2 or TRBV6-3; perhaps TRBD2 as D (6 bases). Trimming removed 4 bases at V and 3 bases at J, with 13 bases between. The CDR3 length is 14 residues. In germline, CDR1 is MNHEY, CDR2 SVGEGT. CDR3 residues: CASSSPGLNYEQYV. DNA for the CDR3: TGTGCCAGCAGTTCGCCGGGACTTAACTACGAGCAGTACGTC.

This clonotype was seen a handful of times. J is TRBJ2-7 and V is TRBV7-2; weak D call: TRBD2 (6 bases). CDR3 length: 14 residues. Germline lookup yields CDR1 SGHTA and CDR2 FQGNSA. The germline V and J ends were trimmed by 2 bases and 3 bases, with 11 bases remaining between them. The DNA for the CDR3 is TGTGCCAGCAGCTTAAGCATGGGGGGCTACGAGCAGTACGTC. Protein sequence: CASSLSMGGYEQYV.

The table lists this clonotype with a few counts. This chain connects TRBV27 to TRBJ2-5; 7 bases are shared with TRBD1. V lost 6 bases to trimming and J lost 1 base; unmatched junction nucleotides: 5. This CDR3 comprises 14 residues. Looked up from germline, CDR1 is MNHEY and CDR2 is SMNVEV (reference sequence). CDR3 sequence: CASRYTGAQETQYF. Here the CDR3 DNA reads TGTGCCAGCAGGTATACAGGGGCCCAAGAGACCCAGTACTTC.

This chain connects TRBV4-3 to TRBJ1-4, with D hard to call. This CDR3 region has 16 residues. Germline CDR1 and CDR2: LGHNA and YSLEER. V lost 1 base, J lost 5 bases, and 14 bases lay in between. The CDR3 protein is CASSQVNRRVNEKLFF. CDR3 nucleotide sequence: TGCGCCAGCAGCCAAGTGAACCGTCGCGTAAATGAAAAACTGTTTTTT.

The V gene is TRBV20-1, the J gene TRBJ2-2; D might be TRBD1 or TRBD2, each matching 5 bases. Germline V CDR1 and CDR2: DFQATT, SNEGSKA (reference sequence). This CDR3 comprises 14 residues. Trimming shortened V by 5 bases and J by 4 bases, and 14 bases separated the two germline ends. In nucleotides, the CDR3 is TGCAGTGCTTCAGTGGCAGGGAGCACCGGGGAGCTGTTTTTT. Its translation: CSASVAGSTGELFF.

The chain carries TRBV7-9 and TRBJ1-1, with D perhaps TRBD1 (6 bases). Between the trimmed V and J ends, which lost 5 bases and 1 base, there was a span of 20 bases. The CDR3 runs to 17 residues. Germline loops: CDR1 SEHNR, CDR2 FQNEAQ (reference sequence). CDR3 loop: CASSVPDPGAPNTEAFF. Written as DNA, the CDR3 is TGTGCCAGCAGCGTACCAGATCCAGGGGCCCCGAACACTGAAGCTTTCTTT.

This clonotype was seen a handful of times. The CDR3 DNA reads as TGTGCCAGCAGTTTTTACGGGTGGAGAACCGGGGAGCTGTTTTTT. Its translation is CASSFYGWRTGELFF. The chain couples TRBV28 to TRBJ2-2; D remains unclear. The V gene's germline CDR1 is MDHEN and CDR2 SYDVKM. This CDR3 spans 15 amino acids. Trimming stripped 3 bases from V and 5 bases from J, with 13 bases between.

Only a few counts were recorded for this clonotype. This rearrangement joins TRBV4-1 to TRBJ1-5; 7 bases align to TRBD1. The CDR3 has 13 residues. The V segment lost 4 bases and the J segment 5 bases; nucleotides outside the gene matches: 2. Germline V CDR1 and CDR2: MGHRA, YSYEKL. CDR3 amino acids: CASSPQGDQPQHF. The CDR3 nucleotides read TGCGCCAGCAGCCCCCAGGGGGATCAGCCCCAGCATTTT.